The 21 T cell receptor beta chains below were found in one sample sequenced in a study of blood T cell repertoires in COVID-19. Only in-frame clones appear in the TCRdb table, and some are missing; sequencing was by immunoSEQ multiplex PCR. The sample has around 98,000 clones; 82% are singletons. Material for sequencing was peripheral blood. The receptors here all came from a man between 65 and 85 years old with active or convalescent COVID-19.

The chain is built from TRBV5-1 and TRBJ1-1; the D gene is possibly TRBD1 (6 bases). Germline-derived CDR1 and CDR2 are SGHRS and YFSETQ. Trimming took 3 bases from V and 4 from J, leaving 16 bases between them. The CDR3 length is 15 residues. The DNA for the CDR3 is TGCGCCAGCAGCTCGCCCTCAGGGGTTAGCACTGAAGCTTTCTTT. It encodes CASSSPSGVSTEAFF. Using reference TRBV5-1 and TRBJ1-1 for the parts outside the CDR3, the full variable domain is KAGVTQTPRYLIKTRGQQVTLSCSPISGHRSVSWYQQTPGQGLQFLFEYFSETQRNKGNFPGRFSGRQFSNSRSEMNVSTLELGDSALYLCASSSPSGVSTEAFFGQGTRLTVV.

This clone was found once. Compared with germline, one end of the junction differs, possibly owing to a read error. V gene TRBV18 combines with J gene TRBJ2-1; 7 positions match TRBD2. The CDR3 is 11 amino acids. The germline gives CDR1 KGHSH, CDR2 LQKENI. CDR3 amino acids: CAGGGPNEQFF. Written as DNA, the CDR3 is TGCGCTGGGGGGGGTCCCAATGAGCAGTTCTTC.

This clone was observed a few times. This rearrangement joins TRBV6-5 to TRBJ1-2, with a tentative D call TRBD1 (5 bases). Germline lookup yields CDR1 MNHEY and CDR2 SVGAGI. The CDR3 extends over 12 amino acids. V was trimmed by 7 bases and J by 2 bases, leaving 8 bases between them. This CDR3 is CASNRQNYGYTF. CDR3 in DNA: TGTGCCAGCAATCGACAGAACTATGGCTACACCTTC.

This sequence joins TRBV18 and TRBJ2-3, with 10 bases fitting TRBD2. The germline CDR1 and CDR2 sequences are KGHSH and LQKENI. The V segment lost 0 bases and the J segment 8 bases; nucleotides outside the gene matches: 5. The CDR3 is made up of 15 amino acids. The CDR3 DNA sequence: TGTGCCAGCTCACCACCCCAGCGGGGGGGCGGTACGCAGTATTTT. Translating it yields CASSPPQRGGGTQYF.

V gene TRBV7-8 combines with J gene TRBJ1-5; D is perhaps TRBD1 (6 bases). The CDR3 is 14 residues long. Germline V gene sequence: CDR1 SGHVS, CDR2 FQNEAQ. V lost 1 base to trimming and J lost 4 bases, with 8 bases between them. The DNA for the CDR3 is TGTGCCAGCAGCTTAGACAGGGTAAATCAGCCCCAGCATTTT. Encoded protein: CASSLDRVNQPQHF.

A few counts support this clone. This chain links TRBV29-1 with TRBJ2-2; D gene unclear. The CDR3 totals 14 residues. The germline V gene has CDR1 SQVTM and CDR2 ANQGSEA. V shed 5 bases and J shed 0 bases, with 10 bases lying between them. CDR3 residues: CSVFRRPNTGELFF. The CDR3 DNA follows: TGCAGCGTTTTCCGGCGGCCGAACACCGGGGAGCTGTTTTTT.

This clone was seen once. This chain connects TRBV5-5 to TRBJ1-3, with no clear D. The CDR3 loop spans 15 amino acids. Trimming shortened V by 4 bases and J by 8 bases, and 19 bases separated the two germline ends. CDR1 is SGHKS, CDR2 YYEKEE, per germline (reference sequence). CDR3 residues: CASSPQGRGGDTIYF. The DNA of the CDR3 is TGTGCCAGCAGCCCACAAGGTCGAGGCGGGGACACCATATATTTT.

The CDR3 nucleotides read TGCGCCAGCAGCCTTCGACTAGCGGGGGGATCAAACTACAATGAGCAGTTCTTC. Protein: CASSLRLAGGSNYNEQFF. The V call is TRBV4-1, the J call TRBJ2-1; 13 nucleotides match TRBD2. The CDR3 is 18 residues long. Germline-derived CDR1 and CDR2 are MGHRA and YSYEKL. V lost 4 bases, J lost 3 bases, and 9 bases stayed unmatched.

In DNA, the CDR3 is TGTGCCAGCAGGGAAGGGACGGGAGTTACCGGGGAGCTGTTTTTT. Its protein product is CASREGTGVTGELFF. The chain recombines TRBV7-9 with TRBJ2-2; D is perhaps TRBD2 (6 bases). From germline, CDR1 is SEHNR and CDR2 FQNEAQ (reference sequence). V was clipped by 6 bases and J by 5 bases, with 16 bases between them. The CDR3 has 15 amino acids.

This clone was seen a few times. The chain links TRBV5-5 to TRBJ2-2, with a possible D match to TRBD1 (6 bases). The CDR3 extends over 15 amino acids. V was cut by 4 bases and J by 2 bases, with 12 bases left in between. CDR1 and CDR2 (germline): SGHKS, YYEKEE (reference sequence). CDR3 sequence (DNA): TGTGCCAGCAGCCCGGGACATTTTAACACCGGGGAGCTGTTTTTT. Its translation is CASSPGHFNTGELFF.

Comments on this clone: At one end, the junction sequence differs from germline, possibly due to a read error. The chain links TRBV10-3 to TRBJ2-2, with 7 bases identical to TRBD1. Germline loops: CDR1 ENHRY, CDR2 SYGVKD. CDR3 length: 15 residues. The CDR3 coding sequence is TGTGCCATCAGGTTACCGGGACAGAGGCACCGGGGAGCTGTTTTT. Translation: CAIRLPGQRHRGAVF.

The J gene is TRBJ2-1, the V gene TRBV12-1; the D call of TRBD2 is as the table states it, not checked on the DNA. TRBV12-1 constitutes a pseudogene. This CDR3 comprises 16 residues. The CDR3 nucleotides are TGTGCCAGCAGCTTTGAGGGCCTAGCGGGCTCCCTCGGGTGGTTCTTC. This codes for CASSFEGLAGSLGWFF.

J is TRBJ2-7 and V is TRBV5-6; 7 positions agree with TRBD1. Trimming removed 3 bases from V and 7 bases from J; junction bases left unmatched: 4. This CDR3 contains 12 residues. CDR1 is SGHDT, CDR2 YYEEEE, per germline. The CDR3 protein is CASSSRGPEQYF. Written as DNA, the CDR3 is TGTGCCAGCAGCTCTAGGGGGCCGGAGCAGTACTTC.

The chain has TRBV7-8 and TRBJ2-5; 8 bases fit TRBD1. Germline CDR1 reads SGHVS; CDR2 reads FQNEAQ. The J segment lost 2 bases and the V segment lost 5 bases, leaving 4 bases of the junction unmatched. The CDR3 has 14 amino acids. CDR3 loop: CASSIQGGQETQYF. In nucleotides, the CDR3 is TGTGCCAGCAGCATACAGGGGGGACAAGAGACCCAGTACTTC. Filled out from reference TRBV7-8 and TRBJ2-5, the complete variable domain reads GAGVSQSPRYKVAKRGQDVALRCDPISGHVSLFWYQQALGQGPEFLTYFQNEAQLDKSGLPSDRFFAERPEGSVSTLKIQRTQQEDSAVYLCASSIQGGQETQYFGPGTRLLVL.

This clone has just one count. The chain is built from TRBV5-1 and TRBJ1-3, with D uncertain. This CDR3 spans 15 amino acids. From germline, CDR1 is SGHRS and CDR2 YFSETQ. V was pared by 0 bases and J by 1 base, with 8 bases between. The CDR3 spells CASSLDFLSGNTIYF. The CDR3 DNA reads TGCGCCAGCAGCTTGGATTTTTTATCTGGAAACACCATATATTTT.

The CDR3 DNA sequence: TGTGCCAGCAGTGATGTTGAGCGGGGGAGGCAGTATTTT. As protein: CASSDVERGRQYF. The chain links TRBV2 to TRBJ2-3; TRBD2 matches at 8 bases. Per the germline V gene, CDR1 is SNHLY and CDR2 is FYNNEI. V dropped 3 bases and J dropped 11; count of bases not matched to a gene: 7. CDR3 length equals 13 residues.

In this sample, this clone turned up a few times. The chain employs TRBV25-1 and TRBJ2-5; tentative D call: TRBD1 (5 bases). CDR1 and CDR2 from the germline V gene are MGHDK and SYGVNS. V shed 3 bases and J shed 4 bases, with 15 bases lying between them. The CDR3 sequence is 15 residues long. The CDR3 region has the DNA TGTGCCAGCAGTGAGGTGCCAGGGTTGGGAGAGACCCAGTACTTC. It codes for CASSEVPGLGETQYF. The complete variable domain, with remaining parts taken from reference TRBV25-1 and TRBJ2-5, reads EADIYQTPRYLVIGTGKKITLECSQTMGHDKMYWYQQDPGMELHLIHYSYGVNSTEKGDLSSESTVSRIRTEHFPLTLESARPSHTSQYLCASSEVPGLGETQYFGPGTRLLVL.

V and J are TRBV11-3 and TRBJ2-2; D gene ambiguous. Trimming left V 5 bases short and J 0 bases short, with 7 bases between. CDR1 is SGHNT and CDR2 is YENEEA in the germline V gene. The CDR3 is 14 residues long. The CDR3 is CASSPLPNTGELFF. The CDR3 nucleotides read TGTGCCAGCAGCCCTCTCCCGAACACCGGGGAGCTGTTTTTT.

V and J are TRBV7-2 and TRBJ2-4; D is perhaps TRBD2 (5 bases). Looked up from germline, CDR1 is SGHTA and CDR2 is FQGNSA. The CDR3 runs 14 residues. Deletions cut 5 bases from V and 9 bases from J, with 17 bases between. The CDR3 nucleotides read TGTGCCAGCAGCCCTAGTGAGGGCCGAAGCATTCAGTACTTC. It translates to CASSPSEGRSIQYF.

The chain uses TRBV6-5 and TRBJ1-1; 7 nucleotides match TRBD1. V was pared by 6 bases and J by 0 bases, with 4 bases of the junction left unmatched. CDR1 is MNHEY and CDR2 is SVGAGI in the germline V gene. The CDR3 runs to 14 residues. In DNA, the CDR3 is TGTGCCAGCAGAATTACAGGGGTGAACACTGAAGCTTTCTTT. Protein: CASRITGVNTEAFF.

The CDR3 region has the DNA TGTGCCAGCCGAAACAACGGGGTGACAAACACTGAAGCTTTCTTT. Translation: CASRNNGVTNTEAFF. The chain uses TRBV7-2 and TRBJ1-1, with D uncertain. The ends were cut back, 8 bases at V and 2 bases at J, with 18 bases in the middle. Germline loops: CDR1 SGHTA, CDR2 FQGNSA. The CDR3 consists of 15 residues.